The 17 T cell receptor beta chains presented below share a single source sample, sequenced in a study of CD8+CD57+ T cells in acquired aplastic anemia. It was patients with CD8+CD57+ cell expansion by flow cytometry who were chosen for sequencing. It was genomic DNA that served as the template for profiling TCR beta VDJ and CDR3. TCRdb re-called the reads through MiXCR, storing one row per CDR3 protein. The data hold about 160,000 distinct CDR3 sequences, with roughly 45% observed a single time. The sample was sorted CD4+, CD8+, or CD8+CD57+ T cells (not recorded which) from PBMCs. The receptors stem from a human donor with aplastic anemia.

V and J are TRBV20-1 and TRBJ2-1; TRBD2 matches 7 bases. The CDR3 contains 16 residues. In germline, CDR1 is DFQATT, CDR2 SNEGSKA (reference sequence). The ends lost 0 bases at V and 6 bases at J; junction bases unmatched: 11. CDR3 region: CSARDMGGARGNEQFF. Written as DNA, the CDR3 is TGCAGTGCTAGAGATATGGGAGGGGCGAGGGGCAATGAGCAGTTCTTC.

This clonotype showed up just a few times. The V call is TRBV6-2 or TRBV6-3, the J call TRBJ2-2, with TRBD2 identical over 7 bases. Trimming at V came to 6 bases and at J to 0 bases, leaving 10 bases not matched to a gene. Germline CDR1 reads MNHEY; CDR2 reads SVGEGT. The CDR3 runs to 17 residues. CDR3 protein: CASSPGVAGTNTGELFF. The CDR3 bases are TGTGCCAGCAGCCCCGGGGTAGCGGGTACGAACACCGGGGAGCTGTTTTTT.

The table lists this clonotype with a few counts. The J gene is TRBJ2-1, the V gene TRBV11-1; the D gene is possibly TRBD2 (5 bases). This CDR3 is built from 17 residues. CDR1 is SGHAT and CDR2 is FQDESV in the germline V gene (reference sequence). V was clipped by 4 bases and J by 5 bases, with 21 bases between them. The CDR3 DNA sequence: TGTGCCAGCAGCTACCTAAGCCGGCCTTACGGGGACAATGAGCAGTTCTTC. This codes for CASSYLSRPYGDNEQFF. Full variable domain (remainder filled in from reference TRBV11-1 and TRBJ2-1): EAEVAQSPRYKITEKSQAVAFWCDPISGHATLYWYRQILGQGPELLVQFQDESVVDDSQLPKDRFSAERLKGVDSTLKIQPAELGDSAMYLCASSYLSRPYGDNEQFFGPGTRLTVL.

The rearrangement links TRBV7-2 to TRBJ2-5; TRBD2 matches at 15 bases. In germline, CDR1 is SGHTA, CDR2 FQGNSA. The CDR3 is 15 amino acids. Trimming cost V 5 bases and J 9 bases; bases outside gene matches: 7. The CDR3 DNA reads TGTGCCAGCAGCCCGGGACTAGCGGGGGGCGGGGCCCAGTACTTC. This translates into CASSPGLAGGGAQYF.

This clonotype was seen more than once but under ten times. The chain has TRBV5-1 and TRBJ2-4; weak D call: TRBD2 (6 bases). Trimming took off 3 bases at V and 8 bases at J, with 15 bases between the two ends. Germline CDR1 is SGHRS and CDR2 is YFSETQ. The CDR3 sequence is 14 residues long. CDR3 nucleotide sequence: TGCGCCAGCAGCTGGAGGGACCCCCGTGACATTCAGTACTTC. Protein product: CASSWRDPRDIQYF. Filled out from reference TRBV5-1 and TRBJ2-4, the complete variable domain reads KAGVTQTPRYLIKTRGQQVTLSCSPISGHRSVSWYQQTPGQGLQFLFEYFSETQRNKGNFPGRFSGRQFSNSRSEMNVSTLELGDSALYLCASSWRDPRDIQYFGAGTRLSVL.

The chain couples TRBV25-1 to TRBJ2-3; tentatively, D is TRBD1 (5 bases). This CDR3 contains 14 residues. Deletions cut 3 bases from V and 1 base from J, with 8 bases between. CDR1 and CDR2 (germline): MGHDK, SYGVNS. Here the CDR3 reads CASSDPQGTDTQYF. CDR3 DNA sequence: TGTGCCAGCAGTGACCCACAGGGCACAGATACGCAGTATTTT.

This clonotype was seen many times. The V call is TRBV6-2 or TRBV6-3, the J call TRBJ2-7; 12 bases fit TRBD2. The CDR3 is 14 amino acids. V lost 5 bases to trimming and J lost 4 bases; unmatched junction nucleotides: 3. Germline V gives CDR1 MNHEY, CDR2 SVGEGT. The CDR3 sequence is CASSLAGGPYEQYV. The CDR3 DNA is TGTGCCAGCAGTCTAGCGGGAGGGCCTTACGAGCAGTACGTC.

The table lists this clonotype with a few counts. The V and J genes are TRBV19 and TRBJ2-3, with D unclear. V shed 3 bases and J shed 4 bases, with 5 bases lying between them. Germline assignment: CDR1 LNHDA and CDR2 SQIVND (reference sequence). The CDR3 contains 12 residues. DNA of the CDR3: TGTGCCAGTAGTATTCAGGCAGATACGCAGTATTTT. The encoded protein is CASSIQADTQYF.

The CDR3 DNA is TGTGCCGCCGGGACAGGGCTCTACGAGCAGTACTTC. It codes for CAAGTGLYEQYF. This rearrangement joins TRBV10-3 to TRBJ2-7; 9 nucleotides match TRBD1. Per the germline V gene, CDR1 is ENHRY and CDR2 is SYGVKD. Trimming removed 11 bases from V and 3 bases from J; junction bases left unmatched: 5. The CDR3 has 12 amino acids.

This clonotype has only a few counts. One end of the junction varies from germline; a read error may be responsible. J is TRBJ1-6 and V is TRBV7-9; 7 bases fit TRBD1. Germline V gene lookup returns CDR1 SEHNR and CDR2 FQNEAQ (reference sequence). This CDR3 comprises 12 residues. CDR3 residues: CAGSLGQSPLRF. The CDR3 DNA sequence: TGTGCCGGCAGCTTGGGACAGTCACCCCTCCGCTTT.

The sample holds many counts of this clonotype. The chain couples TRBV20-1 to TRBJ1-1, with 8 bases that match TRBD1. The CDR3 runs to 17 residues. With V trimmed by 0 bases and J by 0 bases, 9 bases remained unmatched. Per the germline V gene, CDR1 is DFQATT and CDR2 is SNEGSKA (reference sequence). This CDR3 is CSARDSGQELMNTEAFF. The CDR3 nucleotides are TGCAGTGCTAGAGATTCGGGACAGGAGCTGATGAACACTGAAGCTTTCTTT.

On this clonotype: This may be a read error, as it is one base from a much larger clone. In this CDR3 the conserved last residue, phenylalanine or tryptophan, is missing, so a read error is likely. The chain links TRBV11-3 to TRBJ1-2; D gene ambiguous. Looked up from germline, CDR1 is SGHNT and CDR2 is YENEEA. The length of the CDR3 is 13 residues. V lost 1 base to trimming and J lost 6 bases, with 9 bases between them. CDR3 loop: CASSLVPGDGYTS. The CDR3 DNA follows: TGTGCCAGCAGCTTAGTCCCTGGGGATGGCTACACCTCC.

This clonotype was counted at least ten times. The V and J genes are TRBV6-2 or TRBV6-3 and TRBJ2-7, with 7 bases identical to TRBD1. The CDR3 has 13 amino acids. Germline V lookup: CDR1 MNHEY, CDR2 SVGEGT. Trimming removed 5 bases from V and 6 bases from J; junction bases left unmatched: 7. As DNA, the CDR3 is TGTGCCAGCAGTCCCCTCGACAGGGCCGAGCAGTACGTC. This gives the protein CASSPLDRAEQYV.

On this clonotype itself: A much bigger clone sits one base away, suggesting this may be a read error. The V gene is TRBV2, the J gene TRBJ2-5, with D possibly TRBD2 on 6 matching bases. This CDR3 contains 13 residues. Trimming cost V 8 bases and J 9 bases, with 19 bases left between them. The germline V gene has CDR1 SNHLY and CDR2 FYNNEI. The CDR3 reads CASGRTTQGAQYF. The CDR3 DNA sequence: TGTGCCAGCGGTCGGACTACCCAAGGGGCCCAGTACTTC.

The rearrangement links TRBV6-1 to TRBJ2-2; D might be TRBD2 (6 bases). There are 14 residues in the CDR3. V was clipped by 9 bases and J by 4 bases, with 15 bases between them. From germline, CDR1 is MNHNS and CDR2 SASEGT. The CDR3 nucleotides read TGTGCCAGTCAAGGACTACTCACCACCGGGGAGCTGTTTTTT. Its translation: CASQGLLTTGELFF.

This chain uses TRBV19 with TRBJ1-5; the D is unclear. V shed 3 bases and J shed 2 bases, with 11 bases lying between them. Germline values: CDR1 LNHDA, CDR2 SQIVND (reference sequence). The CDR3 length is 15 residues. CDR3 sequence (DNA): TGTGCCAGTAGTATGGGCGTTGAGGGCAATCAGCCCCAGCATTTT. It codes for CASSMGVEGNQPQHF.

This clonotype was seen at least ten times. The DNA of the CDR3 is TGTGCCAGTAGTTTTGGACCCTCCTACGAGCAGTACTTC. It codes for CASSFGPSYEQYF. J is TRBJ2-7 and V is TRBV19, with no clear D. Germline V gives CDR1 LNHDA, CDR2 SQIVND (reference sequence). The CDR3 has 13 residues. Trimming left V 5 bases short and J 0 bases short, with 8 bases between.